This T cell receptor beta chain was identified during a study of T cell responses to AZD1222 COVID-19 vaccine. Produced via immunoSEQ multiplex PCR; TCRdb's table is partial and in-frame only. The table lists fewer than 200,000 clones, more than 70% of them singletons. V lost 5 bases, J lost 6 bases, and 8 bases lay in between. The CDR3 covers 12 residues. The V gene's germline CDR1 is KGHDR and CDR2 SFDVKD. The source material was peripheral blood, sampled 28 days after the second AZD1222 dose. This sequence was found in an adult who received the AZD1222 COVID-19 vaccine. V usage is TRBV24-1 and J usage is TRBJ2-3; D is uncertain. Written as DNA, the CDR3 is TGTGCCACCAGTGTCCGCGCGGATACGCAGTATTTT. It codes for CATSVRADTQYF.